The T cell receptor beta chain described here comes from a study of early T cells in non-severe SARS-CoV-2 infection. At the level of the study: With bulk RNA from unsorted whole blood as input, sequencing yielded unpaired chains.

Attachment of unique molecular identifiers was made to individual cDNA molecules. Via MiXCR, TCRdb re-called the 5' RACE reads, giving one row per CDR3 protein. The data contain more than 65,000 distinct CDR3 sequences, about 4.9% of them singletons. The V gene lost 4 bases and the J gene lost 12 bases, with 5 bases spanning the gap. The CDR3 totals 9 residues. Germline values: CDR1 SGHRS, CDR2 YFSETQ. This clonotype was sampled from an adult who was a healthcare worker with PCR-confirmed SARS-CoV-2 infection or an uninfected control (not recorded which). The donor label of this sample is uncertain. The sample here was whole blood, taken at baseline. The chain combines TRBV5-1 with TRBJ1-5; D is uncertain. CDR3 bases: TGCGCCAGCAGCACCCTCCAGCATTTT. Protein: CASSTLQHF.